The clone carrying this T cell receptor beta chain was seen more than once but under ten times. The CDR3 extends over 14 amino acids. The germline V gene encodes CDR1 LGHNA and CDR2 YSLEER. V trimming: 3 bases; J trimming: 5 bases; junction bases outside the gene matches: 4. The data were taken from a study of early T cells in non-severe SARS-CoV-2 infection. Individual cDNA molecules received unique molecular identifiers. TCRdb passed the 5' RACE reads through MiXCR, listing each CDR3 protein once. The data show tens of thousands of distinct CDR3 sequences, more than 9% seen once. The receptor was derived from an adult who was a healthcare worker with PCR-confirmed SARS-CoV-2 infection or an uninfected control (not recorded which). The chain is built from TRBV4-3 and TRBJ1-1; TRBD1 matches 9 bases. What was sequenced was whole blood. The CDR3 spells CASSQGQGGTEAFF. CDR3 DNA: TGCGCCAGCAGCCAGGGACAGGGAGGAACTGAAGCTTTCTTT.